This TCR beta chain originates from a study of blood T cell repertoires in COVID-19 (TCRdb year 2020). Looking at the study overall: The collaborator samples originated in the United States, Italy and Spain and spanned the acute and convalescent phases of COVID-19. The dataset comprised deeply sampled blood TCRbeta repertoires from subjects exposed to, actively infected with, or recovered from COVID-19. Where HLA class I and class II types were available, the types were taken from metadata supplied by the sample provider, not from assay-based typing. Samples were obtained from the ongoing ImmuneRACE study (first 160 participants) and from about 1,300 subjects provided by 6 global collaborators. A de-identified subject ID, COVID-19 status, age in years and sex were almost always included in the sample metadata. The material from the prospective study consisted of cDNA or gDNA derived from T cells, B-cell-depleted T cells, or PBMCs. The repertoires were released in a freely available public database intended as a resource for research on the immune response to SARS-CoV-2. The paper as a whole reports these results and caveats: Clinical and demographic metadata were provided uncurated, with the amount varying by source and participant.

Details on this clone: Which antigen it targets is not known. Base qualities are not recorded, but no much larger clone differs from it by a single base.

Samples from volunteer blood donors who had recovered from COVID-19 were contributed by a second Seattle source. Whole blood was collected in K2EDTA tubes by collaborating institutions according to the institutions' own protocols. Collaborator samples were shipped for TCRbeta analysis as frozen whole blood, isolated PBMCs, or DNA extracted from either sample type. The immunoSEQ Assay, a bias-controlled multiplex PCR, was used to amplify TCRbeta CDR3 regions from genomic DNA. The source study handled its data this way. Within the assay, amplification of reference gene primers was used to estimate how many nucleated cells each sample contained. Sequence reads were collapsed and filtered to measure the absolute abundance of every unique TCRbeta CDR3 rearrangement. For each sample, productive Simpson clonality was calculated as the square root of Simpson's diversity index over productive rearrangements. TCRdb holds this immuneACCESS table with in-frame rearrangements only. Some clones are missing; in checked studies, unresolved V genes explain under half, and the rest has no known cause. V and J calls and clone size are those listed in that table; D and trimming were worked out from the DNA. The sample table records hundreds of thousands of clones; about four fifths of these occur just once. The top ten hold roughly 10% of the sample.

The CDR3 starts with the cysteine, ends with the phenylalanine, and has 18 residues. Only CDR3 DNA is held: 54 bases, read in frame from base 1. Sequences LNHDA (CDR1) and SQIVND (CDR2) are obtained from the germline V gene (reference sequence). Trimming leaves V shorter by 3 bases and J shorter by 2 bases, with the junction holding 9 bases beyond the gene matches. In this chain, TRBV19 is recombined with TRBJ2-7, with 14 central nucleotides matching TRBD2. The sequence came from a woman in her forties or fifties who had recovered from COVID-19. Sequences were obtained from peripheral blood. The sequenced DNA is TGTGCCAGTAGTATTGGGGGGACTAGCGGGAGTGGCACCTACGAGCAGTACTTC. Its protein product is CASSIGGTSGSGTYEQYF.